This T cell receptor (beta chain) was sequenced for a study of cytotoxic CD8 clonotypes in ibrutinib-treated CLL. About the study: Across the patients, about a dozen were relapsed/refractory, over 14 treatment-naive and approximately 18 IGHV unmutated. Study results and caveats: The clonality went up when patients responded to ibrutinib and dropped back toward baseline at progression.

As regards this clone: What it recognizes is unknown.

Depth targeted 1 in 200,000 to 1 in 1 million T cells, averaging 10x coverage per clonotype. TCRdb's table, derived via immunoSEQ multiplex PCR, lists solely in-frame clones and lacks some. The table shows roughly 130,000 clones, with roughly three quarters occurring only once. The TCR originated in a human donor with chronic lymphocytic leukemia. The source material was PBMCs, sampled after 12 months of ibrutinib treatment.

CDR3 amino acids: CASSLGTGEQYF. CDR3 bases: TGTGCCAGCAGCTTGGGTACAGGCGAGCAGTACTTC. The rearrangement links TRBV28 to TRBJ2-7; D possibly corresponds to TRBD1 (5 bases). Germline assignment: CDR1 MDHEN and CDR2 SYDVKM. Trimming left V 6 bases short and J 6 bases short, with 12 bases between. The CDR3 extends over 12 amino acids.